The 15 T cell receptor beta chains listed next were all sequenced from one sample in a study of blood T cell repertoires in COVID-19. Clones were read by immunoSEQ multiplex PCR, and TCRdb kept only the in-frame ones, dropping some. The data hold approximately 190,000 clones, with 84% observed a single time. What was sequenced was PBMCs or T cells enriched from blood (not recorded which). All receptors derive from a woman in her twenties or thirties who had been exposed to COVID-19.

This chain joins TRBV18 and TRBJ1-1; perhaps TRBD1 as D (5 bases). The CDR3 runs to 13 residues. V lost 8 bases, J lost 5 bases, and 15 bases lay in between. Germline V gene data show CDR1 as KGHSH and CDR2 as LQKENI. Here the CDR3 reads CASLPGFGTEAFF. The CDR3 bases are TGTGCCAGCCTTCCAGGGTTCGGGACTGAAGCTTTCTTT.

J is TRBJ1-1 and V is TRBV5-6; no reliable D call. Trimming cost V 0 bases and J 7 bases, with 13 bases left between them. Germline lookup yields CDR1 SGHDT and CDR2 YYEEEE. This CDR3 comprises 14 residues. Here the CDR3 DNA reads TGTGCCAGCAGCTTGGGACTTTCTGGCGGTGAAGCTTTCTTT. Its protein product is CASSLGLSGGEAFF.

The V and J genes are TRBV4-2 and TRBJ1-5; tentatively, D is TRBD1 (5 bases). The germline CDR1 and CDR2 sequences are LGHNA and YNFKEQ. Trimming left V 0 bases short and J 3 bases short, with 18 bases between. CDR3 length: 18 residues. CDR3 bases: TGTGCCAGCAGCCAAGATCTAAGGGGTGGGCGGTCCAATCAGCCCCAGCATTTT. Protein product: CASSQDLRGGRSNQPQHF.

The chain carries TRBV7-2 and TRBJ2-3; 8 nucleotides agree with TRBD2. After removal of 2 bases from V and 4 bases from J, the junction contained 5 bases not matched to a gene. Germline CDR1 reads SGHTA; CDR2 reads FQGNSA. The CDR3 has 15 amino acids. The CDR3 loop reads CASSLSGRGADTQYF. The CDR3 DNA sequence: TGTGCCAGCAGCTTATCGGGGCGGGGGGCAGATACGCAGTATTTT.

The chain uses TRBV28 and TRBJ1-5; 8 bases map to TRBD1. Unmatched junction bases numbered 8, after V lost 6 bases and J lost 7 bases. Germline V CDR1 and CDR2: MDHEN, SYDVKM. The CDR3 covers 14 residues. The chain's CDR3 is CASSQEQGVQPQHF. Here the CDR3 DNA reads TGTGCCAGCAGCCAAGAACAGGGGGTCCAGCCCCAGCATTTT.

This chain joins TRBV2 and TRBJ1-3; D uncertain. CDR3 length: 12 residues. Germline values: CDR1 SNHLY, CDR2 FYNNEI. V was shortened by 9 bases and J by 0 bases, with 6 bases between the two germline ends. CDR3 sequence (DNA): TGTGCCAGTCGTTCCTCTGGAAACACCATATATTTT. This translates into CASRSSGNTIYF.

The genes are TRBV6-1 and TRBJ1-2; TRBD1 agrees at 8 bases. Germline CDR1 is MNHNS and CDR2 is SASEGT. CDR3 size: 16 residues. The V and J ends lost 2 bases and 4 bases, in that order; junction bases with no gene match: 9. The CDR3 region is CASSEWGTGVTYGYTF. CDR3 nucleotides: TGTGCCAGCAGTGAATGGGGGACAGGTGTAACCTATGGCTACACCTTC.

This chain connects TRBV5-5 to TRBJ1-6; 8 positions match TRBD1. Germline V CDR1 and CDR2: SGHKS, YYEKEE (reference sequence). V dropped 3 bases and J dropped 10; count of bases not matched to a gene: 6. The CDR3 has 14 amino acids. CDR3 coding DNA: TGTGCCAGCAGCTCCTGGACAGGGAACTCACCCCTCCACTTT. Translating gives CASSSWTGNSPLHF. Using reference TRBV5-5 and TRBJ1-6 for the parts outside the CDR3, the full variable domain is DAGVTQSPTHLIKTRGQQVTLRCSPISGHKSVSWYQQVLGQGPQFIFQYYEKEERGRGNFPDRFSARQFPNYSSELNVNALLLGDSALYLCASSSWTGNSPLHFGNGTRLTVT.

V gene TRBV27 combines with J gene TRBJ1-4; unclear D gene. Germline loops: CDR1 MNHEY, CDR2 SMNVEV (reference sequence). The CDR3 loop spans 13 amino acids. Between the trimmed V and J ends, which lost 4 bases and 8 bases, there was a span of 11 bases. This CDR3 reads CASSSYSREKLFF. CDR3 nucleotide sequence: TGTGCCAGCAGTTCCTATTCCCGGGAAAAACTGTTTTTT.

This sequence joins TRBV2 and TRBJ1-3; the D is unclear. The CDR3 is made up of 14 amino acids. Germline CDR1 SNHLY, CDR2 FYNNEI. Trimming took 6 bases from V and 2 from J, leaving 11 bases between them. CDR3 DNA: TGTGCCAGCAGCTATGGGCAGGCTGGAAACACCATATATTTT. It encodes CASSYGQAGNTIYF.

The CDR3 is CASSTLIGVTGELFF. In DNA form, the CDR3 reads TGTGCCAGTAGTACCTTAATAGGGGTCACCGGGGAGCTGTTTTTT. This rearrangement joins TRBV19 to TRBJ2-2; tentatively, D is TRBD1 (5 bases). This CDR3 comprises 15 residues. Germline CDR1 LNHDA, CDR2 SQIVND (reference sequence). V lost 4 bases and J 4 bases, leaving 13 bases between the germline ends. Based on the CDR3 plus reference TRBV19 and TRBJ2-2, the full variable domain is DGGITQSPKYLFRKEGQNVTLSCEQNLNHDAMYWYRQDPGQGLRLIYYSQIVNDFQKGDIAEGYSVSREKKESFPLTVTSAQKNPTAFYLCASSTLIGVTGELFFGEGSRLTVL.

The genes are TRBV11-2 and TRBJ2-1, with TRBD1 matching 8 bases. V shed 1 base and J 4 bases; nucleotides not matched to a gene: 3. CDR3 length: 15 amino acids. Germline V gene data show CDR1 as SGHAT and CDR2 as FQNNGV. Here the CDR3 DNA reads TGTGCCAGCAGCTTAGGGGGGGACAGGTACAATGAGCAGTTCTTC. This sequence encodes CASSLGGDRYNEQFF.

The V call is TRBV9, the J call TRBJ1-1; 7 bases are a match to TRBD1. The CDR3 loop spans 13 amino acids. V trimming: 4 bases; J trimming: 1 base; junction bases outside the gene matches: 1. Per the germline V gene, CDR1 is SGDLS and CDR2 is YYNGEE. CDR3 sequence: CASSHRGNTEAFF. Here the CDR3 DNA reads TGTGCCAGCAGCCACAGGGGGAACACTGAAGCTTTCTTT.

The V call is TRBV27, the J call TRBJ1-2, with TRBD1 as a possible D gene (6 bases). This CDR3 is built from 11 residues. CDR1 is MNHEY and CDR2 is SMNVEV in the germline V gene (reference sequence). The V and J ends lost 8 bases and 3 bases respectively, with 7 bases between them. CDR3: CASGQYYGYTF. The DNA for the CDR3 is TGTGCCAGCGGACAGTACTATGGCTACACCTTC.

V and J are TRBV7-2 and TRBJ2-3; 10 bases are shared with TRBD2. The CDR3 loop spans 15 amino acids. Germline V lookup: CDR1 SGHTA, CDR2 FQGNSA. With 5 bases clipped from V and 5 bases from J, the junction kept 7 bases outside the gene matches. CDR3 sequence: CASSRGLALEDTQYF. In DNA, the CDR3 is TGTGCCAGCAGCAGGGGACTAGCGCTTGAAGATACGCAGTATTTT.